The TCR beta chain under discussion was sequenced for a study of identical twins. General study points: Modelling underestimated the level of out-of-frame TCR alpha sharing observed in monozygotic twins. Analyses of zero insertions could be partly confounded by invariant MAIT and iNKT cells. Findings depended on cross-sectional statistics rather than tracking the same donors.

This clonotype was seen a few times. Its antigen is undetermined. The ends lost 3 bases at V and 0 bases at J; junction bases unmatched: 13. The CDR3 totals 18 residues. Per germline, CDR1 MNHEY and CDR2 SMNVEV (reference sequence). With template switching, a universal primer site was added, and the cDNA carried unique molecular identifiers. Each CDR3 protein is one row after TCRdb ran MiXCR on the 5' RACE reads. The sample consists of 200,000 to 250,000 distinct CDR3 sequences, about 13% of them appearing once. These data were likewise used in another study, on yellow fever vaccine responses in identical twins.

The sequencing input was memory (CD45RO+) T cells sorted from blood. The TCR was taken from a young woman in good health. The chain carries TRBV27 and TRBJ2-7; TRBD1 matches at 8 bases. This chain's CDR3 is CASSFGTPGQDSSYEQYF. The CDR3 coding sequence is TGTGCCAGCAGTTTCGGCACCCCGGGACAGGACTCCTCCTACGAGCAGTACTTC.